Listed here is a single T cell receptor beta chain. Its antigen is not known. This sample is part of a study of monozygotic twins with cystic fibrosis. Study-level findings and limits: Low clonality (median around 0.0095) suggested a mostly naive repertoire.

This CDR3 has 13 amino acids. Deletions cut 3 bases from V and 4 bases from J, with 7 bases between. Germline values: CDR1 MGHDK, CDR2 SYGVNS. TCRdb keeps only in-frame clones here, not all; method: immunoSEQ multiplex PCR. The data show 15,000 to 25,000 clones, about 90% seen once. The TCR comes from a girl aged 2-10 years with cystic fibrosis. The chain recombines TRBV25-1 with TRBJ2-1; tentative D call: TRBD2 (5 bases). Sequences were obtained from blood. The CDR3 DNA follows: TGTGCCAGCAGTGACGGGGTTTACAATGAGCAGTTCTTC. Protein: CASSDGVYNEQFF.